This T cell receptor beta chain was identified during a study of T cells in Graves' hyperthyroidism and ophthalmopathy. RNA transcripts provided the source from which TCR beta CDR3 regions were amplified. Initially, a first-round RT-PCR of the TCR CDR3 employed the HTBI primer set. MiXCR, run by TCRdb on the multiplex PCR reads, gives a single entry per CDR3 protein. This table has about half a million distinct CDR3 sequences, 20% to 25% appearing once. The trim removed 4 bases at V and 9 bases at J, leaving 10 bases unmatched. Germline assignment: CDR1 MNHNS and CDR2 SASEGT. CDR3 length: 15 residues. Graves' hyperthyroidism qualified as stable when ophthalmopathy did not progress within 18 months. Lactation, pregnancy, other autoimmune disease or uncontrolled infection led to exclusion of patients. Fresh peripheral blood, under 13 ml, yielded the PBMCs. This clonotype was detected only a few times. Antigen specificity is unknown.

Points from the study as a whole: Blood held most thyroid clonotypes expanded above 0.001 frequency.

The chain recombines TRBV6-1 with TRBJ2-7; TRBD1 aligns across 12 bases. The sequencing sample was made of blood. This sequence originates from a man between 18 and 29 years old with Graves' hyperthyroidism. CDR3 residues: CASSASGTGGEGQYF. The CDR3 bases are TGTGCCAGCAGTGCCTCCGGGACAGGGGGCGAAGGGCAGTACTTC.